This is a list of T cell receptor beta chains from one sample in a study of technical replicates of blood from a few donors. Sequencing was performed with immunoSEQ multiplex PCR; in TCRdb, only in-frame clones are kept and a portion is missing. The table has roughly 14,000 clones, under 85% seen once. The material sequenced was PBMCs. These receptors were taken from a human donor in good health. Each CDR3 is given with its conserved first and last residue. The D gene is left open where the match is weak. Clone sizes are given selectively: once, few, many, or a class where the clone is expanded.

>TRBV7-9|15|NA|once|TRBJ1-1
CASSRGSGIVPEAFF
TGTGCCAGCAGCCGCGGGTCGGGAATAGTCCCTGAAGCTTTCTTT
>TRBV18|16|NA|NA|TRBJ2-7
CASSKASGGTGDEQYF
TGTGCCAGCTCAAAAGCTTCGGGGGGCACCGGGGACGAGCAGTACTTC
>TRBV7-2|13|NA|few|TRBJ2-7
CASSFSGSYEQYF
TGTGCCAGCAGCTTCAGCGGTAGCTACGAGCAGTACTTC
>TRBV9|16|NA|NA|TRBJ2-3
CASSVDPGGGTDTQYF
TGTGCCAGCAGCGTAGACCCGGGGGGCGGCACAGATACGCAGTATTTT
>TRBV11-2|18|TRBD1|NA|TRBJ2-1
CASSLVSLGTGVINEQFF
TGTGCCAGCAGCTTAGTCTCTTTGGGGACAGGGGTGATAAATGAGCAGTTCTTC
>TRBV6-5|14|NA|NA|TRBJ2-4
CASSYSIQGGIQYF
TGTGCCAGCAGTTACTCGATTCAGGGGGGCATTCAGTACTTC
>TRBV6-5|14|TRBD1|NA|TRBJ1-4
CACSPGQGGEKLFF
TGTGCCTGCAGTCCCGGCCAGGGGGGAGAAAAACTGTTTTTT
>TRBV30|14|TRBD1|NA|TRBJ1-4
CAWSSGTGDEKLFF
TGTGCCTGGAGTTCCGGGACAGGGGACGAAAAACTGTTTTTT
>TRBV29-1|14|TRBD2|NA|TRBJ2-3
CSVEVAGSVDTQYF
TGCAGCGTTGAGGTAGCGGGAAGTGTAGATACGCAGTATTTT
>TRBV7-9|15|NA|NA|TRBJ2-1
CASSFGEAGYNEQFF
TGTGCCAGCAGTTTCGGGGAAGCTGGCTACAATGAGCAGTTCTTC
>TRBV18|15|NA|NA|TRBJ2-7
CASSPNAQASYEQYF
TGTGCCAGCTCACCCAACGCACAGGCGTCCTACGAGCAGTACTTC
>TRBV28|16|TRBD1|NA|TRBJ1-2
CASSRPVTDRGYGYTF
TGTGCCAGCAGTAGACCGGTAACGGACAGGGGGTATGGCTACACCTTC
>TRBV28|16|TRBD1|once|TRBJ1-4
CASRGTVLGGNEKLFF
TGTGCCAGCCGCGGGACAGTCCTAGGAGGAAATGAAAAACTGTTTTTT
>TRBV19|14|TRBD2|NA|TRBJ2-7
CASSATSGIHEQYF
TGTGCCAGTAGTGCAACTAGCGGAATCCACGAGCAGTACTTC
>TRBV10-1|16|TRBD2|NA|TRBJ2-1
CASGGLAGTESDEQFF
TGCGCCAGCGGGGGACTAGCGGGAACCGAGAGCGATGAGCAGTTCTTC
>TRBV5-1|16|NA|NA|TRBJ2-5
CASSLVLVAQLKTQYF
TGCGCCAGCAGCTTGGTGCTTGTAGCCCAACTGAAGACCCAGTACTTC
>TRBV16|13|TRBD2|NA|TRBJ2-7
CASSPGLAGYAYF
TGTGCCAGCAGCCCGGGACTAGCGGGATATGCGTACTTC
>TRBV11-1|16|NA|NA|TRBJ2-2
CASSLRGGLFTGELFF
TGTGCCAGCAGCCTAAGGGGGGGACTCTTCACCGGGGAGCTGTTTTTT
>TRBV27|13|NA|NA|TRBJ1-1
CASSGFPNTEAFF
TGTGCCAGTTCAGGGTTTCCGAACACTGAAGCTTTCTTT
>TRBV5-1|18|TRBD2|once|TRBJ2-2
CASSLKGLAGERTGELFF
TGCGCCAGCAGCTTAAAGGGACTAGCGGGAGAGAGGACCGGGGAGCTGTTTTTT
>TRBV27|15|TRBD1|NA|TRBJ1-2
CASRSGTGGDYGYTF
TGTGCCAGCAGATCCGGGACAGGGGGAGACTATGGCTACACCTTC
>TRBV10-1|13|NA|once|TRBJ2-5
CASKSGSQETQYF
TGCGCCAGCAAATCAGGGTCCCAGGAGACCCAGTACTTC
>TRBV7-6|14|NA|NA|TRBJ1-1
CASSAEGPNTEAFF
TGTGCCAGCAGTGCGGAGGGCCCGAACACTGAAGCTTTCTTT
>TRBV14|15|NA|NA|TRBJ2-5
CASSQAQTYQETQYF
TGTGCCAGCAGCCAAGCACAGACGTACCAAGAGACCCAGTACTTC
>TRBV19|13|TRBD1|few|TRBJ1-2
CATQDRGQGGYTF
TGTGCAACACAAGACAGGGGACAGGGTGGCTACACCTTC
>TRBV11-3|17|TRBD1|NA|TRBJ2-5
CASSLVGQDRRQETQYF
TGTGCCAGCAGCTTAGTTGGACAGGACCGCCGGCAAGAGACCCAGTACTTC
>TRBV29-1|11|NA|NA|TRBJ2-3
CSVLSTDTQYF
TGCAGCGTTCTCAGCACAGATACGCAGTATTTT
>TRBV5-1|15|NA|NA|TRBJ2-5
CASSTLGTSEETQYF
TGCGCCAGCAGCACCCTCGGGACATCTGAAGAGACCCAGTACTTC
>TRBV5-1|18|TRBD2|few|TRBJ2-1
CASSFDPGLAGGLDEQFF
TGCGCCAGCAGCTTCGATCCGGGACTAGCGGGAGGTTTGGATGAGCAGTTCTTC